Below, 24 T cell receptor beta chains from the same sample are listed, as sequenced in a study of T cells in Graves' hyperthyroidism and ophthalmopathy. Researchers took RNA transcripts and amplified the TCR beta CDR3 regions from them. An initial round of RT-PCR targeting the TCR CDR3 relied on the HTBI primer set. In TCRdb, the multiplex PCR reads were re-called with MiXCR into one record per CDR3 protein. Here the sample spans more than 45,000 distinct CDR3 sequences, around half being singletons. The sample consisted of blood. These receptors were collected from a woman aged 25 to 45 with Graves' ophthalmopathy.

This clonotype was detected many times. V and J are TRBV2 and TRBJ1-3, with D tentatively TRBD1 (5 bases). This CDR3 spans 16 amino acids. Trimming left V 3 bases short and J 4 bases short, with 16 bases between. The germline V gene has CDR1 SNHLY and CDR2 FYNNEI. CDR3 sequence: CASSDRGPSTGNTIYF. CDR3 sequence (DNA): TGTGCCAGCAGTGATAGGGGACCTAGCACCGGAAACACCATATATTTT.

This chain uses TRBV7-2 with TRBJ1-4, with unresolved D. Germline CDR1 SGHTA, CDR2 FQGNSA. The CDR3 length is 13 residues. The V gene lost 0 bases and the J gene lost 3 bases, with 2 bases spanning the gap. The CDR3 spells CASSLAPNEKLFF. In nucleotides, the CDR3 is TGTGCCAGCAGCTTAGCGCCTAATGAAAAACTGTTTTTT.

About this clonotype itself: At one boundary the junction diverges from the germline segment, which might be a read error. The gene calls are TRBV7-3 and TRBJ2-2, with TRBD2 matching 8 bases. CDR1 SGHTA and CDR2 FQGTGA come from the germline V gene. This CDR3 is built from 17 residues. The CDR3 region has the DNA TGTGCCAGCAGCTCCTCGACTAGCGCCGCTCGGACCGGGGAGCTGTCTTTT. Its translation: CASSSSTSAARTGELSF. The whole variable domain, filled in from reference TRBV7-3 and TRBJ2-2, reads GAGVSQTPSNKVTEKGKYVELRCDPISGHTALYWYRQSLGQGPEFLIYFQGTGAADDSGLPNDRFFAVRPEGSVSTLKIQRTERGDSAVYLCASSSSTSAARTGELSFGEGSRLTVL.

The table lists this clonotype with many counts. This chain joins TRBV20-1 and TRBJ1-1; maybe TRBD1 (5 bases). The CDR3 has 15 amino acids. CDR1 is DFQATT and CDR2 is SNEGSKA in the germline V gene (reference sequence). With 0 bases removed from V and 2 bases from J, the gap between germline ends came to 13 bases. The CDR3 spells CSARDRGQGNTEAFF. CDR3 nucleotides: TGCAGTGCTAGAGATCGAGGGCAGGGAAACACTGAAGCTTTCTTT.

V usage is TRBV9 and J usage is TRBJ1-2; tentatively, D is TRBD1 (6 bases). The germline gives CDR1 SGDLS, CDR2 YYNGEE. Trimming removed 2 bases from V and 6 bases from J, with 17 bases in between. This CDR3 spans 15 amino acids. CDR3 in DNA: TGTGCCAGCAGCGTGCACAGTCAGGGGACGGATGGCTACACCTTC. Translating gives CASSVHSQGTDGYTF.

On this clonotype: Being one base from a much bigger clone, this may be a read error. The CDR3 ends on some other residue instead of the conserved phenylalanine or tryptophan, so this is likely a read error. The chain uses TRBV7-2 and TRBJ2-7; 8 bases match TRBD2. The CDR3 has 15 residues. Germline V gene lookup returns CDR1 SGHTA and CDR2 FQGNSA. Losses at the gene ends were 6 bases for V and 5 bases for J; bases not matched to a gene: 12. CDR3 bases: TGTGCCAGCAGTCTTTTCGGACTAGCTGACGACGAGCAGTACTCC. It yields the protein CASSLFGLADDEQYS.

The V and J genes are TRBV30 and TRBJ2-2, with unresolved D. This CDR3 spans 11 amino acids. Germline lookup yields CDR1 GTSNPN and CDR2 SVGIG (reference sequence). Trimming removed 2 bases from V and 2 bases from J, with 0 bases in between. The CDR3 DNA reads TGTGCCTGGAGTAACACCGGGGAGCTGTTTTTT. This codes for CAWSNTGELFF. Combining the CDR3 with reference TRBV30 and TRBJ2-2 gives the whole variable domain SQTIHQWPATLVQPVGSPLSLECTVEGTSNPNLYWYRQAAGRGLQLLFYSVGIGQISSEVPQNLSASRPQDRQFILSSKKLLLSDSGFYLCAWSNTGELFFGEGSRLTVL.

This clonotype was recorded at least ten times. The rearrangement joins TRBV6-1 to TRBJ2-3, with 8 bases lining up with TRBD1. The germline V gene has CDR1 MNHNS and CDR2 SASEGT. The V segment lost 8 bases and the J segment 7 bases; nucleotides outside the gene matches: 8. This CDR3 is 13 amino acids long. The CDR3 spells CASVGQAPYTQYF. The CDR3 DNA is TGTGCCAGCGTGGGACAGGCACCGTATACGCAGTATTTT.

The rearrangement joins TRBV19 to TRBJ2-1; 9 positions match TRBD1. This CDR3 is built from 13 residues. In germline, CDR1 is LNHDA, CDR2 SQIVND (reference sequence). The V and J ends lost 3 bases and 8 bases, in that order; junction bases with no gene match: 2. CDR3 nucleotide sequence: TGTGCCAGTAGTATGGGGACAGGGCATGAGCAGTTCTTC. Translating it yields CASSMGTGHEQFF.

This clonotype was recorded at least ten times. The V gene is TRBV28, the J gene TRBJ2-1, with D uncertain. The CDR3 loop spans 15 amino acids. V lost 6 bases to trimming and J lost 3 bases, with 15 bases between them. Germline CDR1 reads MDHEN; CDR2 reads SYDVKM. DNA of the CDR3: TGTGCCAGCAGACGAACTCGATGGGGCTACAATGAGCAGTTCTTC. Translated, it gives CASRRTRWGYNEQFF.

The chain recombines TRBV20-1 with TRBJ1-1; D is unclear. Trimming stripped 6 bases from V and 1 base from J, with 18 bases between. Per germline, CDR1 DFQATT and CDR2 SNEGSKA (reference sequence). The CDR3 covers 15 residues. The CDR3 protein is CSAPRAASGNTEAFF. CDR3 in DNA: TGCAGTGCGCCGAGGGCGGCTAGCGGGAACACTGAAGCTTTCTTT.

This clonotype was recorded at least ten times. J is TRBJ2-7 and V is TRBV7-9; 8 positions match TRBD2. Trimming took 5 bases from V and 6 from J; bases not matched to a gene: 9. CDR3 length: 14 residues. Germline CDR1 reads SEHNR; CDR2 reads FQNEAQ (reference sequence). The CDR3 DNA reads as TGTGCCAGCAGCCCCGGCGGACTAGCATCCGAGCAGTACTTC. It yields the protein CASSPGGLASEQYF.

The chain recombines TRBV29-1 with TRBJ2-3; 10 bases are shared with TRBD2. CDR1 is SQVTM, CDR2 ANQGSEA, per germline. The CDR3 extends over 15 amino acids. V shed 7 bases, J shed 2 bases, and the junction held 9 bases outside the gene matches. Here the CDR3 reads CSGGGTSVYTDTQYF. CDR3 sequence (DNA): TGCAGCGGAGGGGGGACTAGCGTATACACAGATACGCAGTATTTT.

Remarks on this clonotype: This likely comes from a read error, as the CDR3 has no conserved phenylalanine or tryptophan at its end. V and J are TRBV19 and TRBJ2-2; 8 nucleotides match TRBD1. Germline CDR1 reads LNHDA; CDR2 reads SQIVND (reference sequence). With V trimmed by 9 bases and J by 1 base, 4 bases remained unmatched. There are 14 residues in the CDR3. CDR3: CASPGTGNTGELFS. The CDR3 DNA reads TGTGCCAGCCCCGGGACAGGGAACACCGGGGAGCTGTTTTCT.

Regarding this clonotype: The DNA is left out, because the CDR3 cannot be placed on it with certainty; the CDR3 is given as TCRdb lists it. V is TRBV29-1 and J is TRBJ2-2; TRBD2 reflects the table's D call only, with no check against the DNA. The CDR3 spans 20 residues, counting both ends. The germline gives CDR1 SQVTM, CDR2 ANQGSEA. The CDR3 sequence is CSVEDLETSGYEQYFGELFF.

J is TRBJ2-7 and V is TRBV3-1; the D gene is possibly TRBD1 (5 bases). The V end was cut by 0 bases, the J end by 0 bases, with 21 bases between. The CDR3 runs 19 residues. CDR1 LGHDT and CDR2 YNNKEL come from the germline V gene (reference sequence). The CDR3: CASSQEPPRQRLSSYEQYF. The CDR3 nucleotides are TGTGCCAGCAGCCAAGAGCCCCCACGACAGCGCTTGAGCTCCTACGAGCAGTACTTC.

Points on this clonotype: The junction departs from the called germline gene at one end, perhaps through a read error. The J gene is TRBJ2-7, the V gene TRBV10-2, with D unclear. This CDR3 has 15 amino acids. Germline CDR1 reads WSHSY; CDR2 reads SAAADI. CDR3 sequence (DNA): TGCGCCAGCAGTGCCTACGAGGATACCTCATACGAGCAGCACTTC. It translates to CASSAYEDTSYEQHF.

This CDR3 reads CSVGAARNEQFF. CDR3 nucleotides: TGCAGCGTGGGGGCCGCTCGGAATGAGCAGTTCTTC. The chain recombines TRBV29-1 with TRBJ2-1, with D perhaps matching TRBD1 (6 bases). CDR3 length equals 12 residues. V lost 6 bases to trimming and J lost 7 bases, with 13 bases between them. Germline CDR1 and CDR2: SQVTM and ANQGSEA.

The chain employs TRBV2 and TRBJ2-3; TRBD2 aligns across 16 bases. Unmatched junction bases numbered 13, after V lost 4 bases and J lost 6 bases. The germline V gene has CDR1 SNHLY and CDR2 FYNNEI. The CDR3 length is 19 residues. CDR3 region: CASSGSGTSGRAVRDTQYF. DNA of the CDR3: TGTGCCAGCAGTGGGTCCGGGACTAGCGGGAGGGCCGTTCGGGATACGCAGTATTTT.

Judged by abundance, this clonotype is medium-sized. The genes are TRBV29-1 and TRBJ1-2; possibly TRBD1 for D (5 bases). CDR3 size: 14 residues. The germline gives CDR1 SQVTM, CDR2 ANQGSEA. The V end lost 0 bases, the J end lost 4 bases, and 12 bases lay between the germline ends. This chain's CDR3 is CSVEDRSGSYGYTF. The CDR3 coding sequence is TGCAGCGTTGAAGACCGGTCAGGGAGCTATGGCTACACCTTC.

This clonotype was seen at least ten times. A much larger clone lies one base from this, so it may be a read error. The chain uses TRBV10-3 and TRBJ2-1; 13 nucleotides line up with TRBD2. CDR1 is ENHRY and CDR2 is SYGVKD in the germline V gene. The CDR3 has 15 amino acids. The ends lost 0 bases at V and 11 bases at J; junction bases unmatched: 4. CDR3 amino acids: CAISESRTSGGQQFF. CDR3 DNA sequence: TGTGCCATCAGTGAGTCTCGGACTAGCGGGGGTCAGCAGTTCTTC.

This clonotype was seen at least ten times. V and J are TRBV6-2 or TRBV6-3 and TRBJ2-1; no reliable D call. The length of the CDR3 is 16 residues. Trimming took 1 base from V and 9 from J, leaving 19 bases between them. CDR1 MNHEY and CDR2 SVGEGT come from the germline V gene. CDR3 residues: CASSYYPVSSLGEQFF. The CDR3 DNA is TGTGCCAGCAGTTACTACCCAGTATCCTCACTCGGTGAGCAGTTCTTC.

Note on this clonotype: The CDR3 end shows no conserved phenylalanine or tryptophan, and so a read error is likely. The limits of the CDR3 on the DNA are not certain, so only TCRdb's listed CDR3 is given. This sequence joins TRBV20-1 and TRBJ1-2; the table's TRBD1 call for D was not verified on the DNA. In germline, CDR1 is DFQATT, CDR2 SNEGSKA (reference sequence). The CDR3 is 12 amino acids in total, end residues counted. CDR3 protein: CSARRDSQRGTS.

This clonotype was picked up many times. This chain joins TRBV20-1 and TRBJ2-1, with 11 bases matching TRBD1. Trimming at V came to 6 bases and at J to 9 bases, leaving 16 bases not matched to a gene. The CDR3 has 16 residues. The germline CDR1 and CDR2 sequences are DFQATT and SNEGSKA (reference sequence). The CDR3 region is CSALHRGQGEPGEQFF. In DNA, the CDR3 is TGCAGTGCCCTACACCGGGGACAGGGGGAGCCCGGTGAGCAGTTCTTC.